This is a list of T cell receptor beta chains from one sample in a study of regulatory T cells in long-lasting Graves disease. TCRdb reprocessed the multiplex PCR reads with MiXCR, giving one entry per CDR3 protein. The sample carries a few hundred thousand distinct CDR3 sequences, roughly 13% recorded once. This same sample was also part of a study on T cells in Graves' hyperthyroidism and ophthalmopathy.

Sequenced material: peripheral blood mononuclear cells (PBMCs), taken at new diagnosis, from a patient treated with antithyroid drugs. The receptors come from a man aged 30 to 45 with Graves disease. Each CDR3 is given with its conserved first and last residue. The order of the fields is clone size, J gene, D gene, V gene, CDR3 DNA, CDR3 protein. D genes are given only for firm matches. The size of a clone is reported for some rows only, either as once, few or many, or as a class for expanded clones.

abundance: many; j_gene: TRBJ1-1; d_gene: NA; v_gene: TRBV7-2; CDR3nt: TGTGCCAGCAGCTTCGAGGGAGAGAATCCTGAAGCTTTCTTT; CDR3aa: CASSFEGENPEAFF
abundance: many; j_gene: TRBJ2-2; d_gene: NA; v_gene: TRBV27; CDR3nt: TGTGCCAGCAGTTTCGGGGGCGCACGGACCGGGGAGCTGTTTTTT; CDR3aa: CASSFGGARTGELFF
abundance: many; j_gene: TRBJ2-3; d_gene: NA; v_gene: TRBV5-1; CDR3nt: TGCGCCAGCATGGGACAAAGCACAGATACGCAGTATTTT; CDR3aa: CASMGQSTDTQYF
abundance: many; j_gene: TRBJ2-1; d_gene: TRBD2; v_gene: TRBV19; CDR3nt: TGTGCCAGTCGGAGCCCTAGCGGACCCTACAATGAGCAGTTCTTC; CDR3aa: CASRSPSGPYNEQFF
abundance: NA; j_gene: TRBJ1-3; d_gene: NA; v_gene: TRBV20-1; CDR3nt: TGCAGTGCTAGAGATCAAACCTCTGGAAACACCATATATTTT; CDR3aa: CSARDQTSGNTIYF
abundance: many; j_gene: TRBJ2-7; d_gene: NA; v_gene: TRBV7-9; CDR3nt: TGTGCCAGCAGTACGGACTCCTACGAGCAGTACTTC; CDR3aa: CASSTDSYEQYF
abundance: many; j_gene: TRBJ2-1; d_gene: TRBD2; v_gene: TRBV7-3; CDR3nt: TGTGCCAGCGCCGGGCTGGGAGGGGATGAGCAGTTCTTC; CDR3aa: CASAGLGGDEQFF
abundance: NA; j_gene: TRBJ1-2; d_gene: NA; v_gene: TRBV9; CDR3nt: TGTGCCAGCAGCCCGTATGACAGGATAACCTATGGCTACACCTTC; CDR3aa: CASSPYDRITYGYTF
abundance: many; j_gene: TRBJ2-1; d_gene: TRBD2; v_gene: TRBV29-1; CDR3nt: TGCAGCGTCGTTAGACTAGCGGGAAACAATGAGCAGTTCTTC; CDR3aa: CSVVRLAGNNEQFF
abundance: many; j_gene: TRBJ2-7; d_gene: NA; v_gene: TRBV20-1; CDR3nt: TGCAGTGCTGAGGGTTTTATAGCCTACGAGCAGTACTTC; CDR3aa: CSAEGFIAYEQYF
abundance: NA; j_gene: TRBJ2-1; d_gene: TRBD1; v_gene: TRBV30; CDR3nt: TGTGCCTGGAGCCGAGGGACAGGGAAGGGTGAGCAGTTCTTC; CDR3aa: CAWSRGTGKGEQFF
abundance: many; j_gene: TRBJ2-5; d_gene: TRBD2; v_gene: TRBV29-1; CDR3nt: TGCAGCGTGGCGGGGGGCTTGGCGGGAGAGGTCGGAGAGACCCAGTACTTC; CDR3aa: CSVAGGLAGEVGETQYF
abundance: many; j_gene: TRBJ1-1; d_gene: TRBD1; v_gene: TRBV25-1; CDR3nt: TGTGCCAGCAGTGCAGGGGGGGACACTGAAGCTTTCTTT; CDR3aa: CASSAGGDTEAFF
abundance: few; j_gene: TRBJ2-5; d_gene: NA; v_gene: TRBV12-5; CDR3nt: TGTGCTAGTGCCTCGAAAGTAAAGGGGGTTGAGACCCAGTACTTC; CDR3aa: CASASKVKGVETQYF
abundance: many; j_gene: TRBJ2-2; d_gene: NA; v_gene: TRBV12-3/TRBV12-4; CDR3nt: TGTGCCAGTGGGGGGCTTGATTCGACCGGGGAGCTGTTTTTT; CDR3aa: CASGGLDSTGELFF
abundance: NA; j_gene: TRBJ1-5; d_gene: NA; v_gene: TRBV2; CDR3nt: TGTGCCAGCCAACAGGGTTACAATCAGCCCCAGCATTTT; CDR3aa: CASQQGYNQPQHF
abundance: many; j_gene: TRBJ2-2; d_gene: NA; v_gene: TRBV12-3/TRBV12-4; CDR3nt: TGTGCCAGCAGTTTAGGGGCAGGGACAACCGGGGAGCTGTTTTTT; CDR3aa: CASSLGAGTTGELFF
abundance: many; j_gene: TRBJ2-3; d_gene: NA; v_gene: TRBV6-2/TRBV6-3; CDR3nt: TGTGCCAGCAGTGGTCCGTGGGTACCAGATACGCAGTATTTT; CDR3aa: CASSGPWVPDTQYF
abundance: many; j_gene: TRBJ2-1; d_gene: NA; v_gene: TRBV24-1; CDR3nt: TGTGCCACCAGTGACTCAGGCGGGACTCTCAAAGAGCAGTTCTTC; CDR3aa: CATSDSGGTLKEQFF
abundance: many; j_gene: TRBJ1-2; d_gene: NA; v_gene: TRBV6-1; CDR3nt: TGTGCCAGCACCCCCGGTGGTCCCTATGGCTACACCTTC; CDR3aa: CASTPGGPYGYTF
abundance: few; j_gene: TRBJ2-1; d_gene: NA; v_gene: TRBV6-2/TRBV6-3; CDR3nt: TGTGCCAGCAGTTACTCGCTGTCGGGGGTACAGTTCTTC; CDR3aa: CASSYSLSGVQFF
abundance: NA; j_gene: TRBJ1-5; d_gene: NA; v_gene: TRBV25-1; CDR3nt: TGTGCCAGCAGGGGGGCTCTAGGGGAGCCCCAGCATTTT; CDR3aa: CASRGALGEPQHF
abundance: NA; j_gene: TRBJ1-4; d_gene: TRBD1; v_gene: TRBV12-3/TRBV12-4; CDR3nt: TGTGCCAGCAGTTTAGCGACAGGGGAGGGTGAAAAACTGTTTTTT; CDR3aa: CASSLATGEGEKLFF
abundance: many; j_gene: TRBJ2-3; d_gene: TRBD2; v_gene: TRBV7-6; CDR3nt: TGTGCCAGCAGCTCCGGAGCGGGAGGGCCTTCAGATACGCAGTATTTT; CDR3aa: CASSSGAGGPSDTQYF
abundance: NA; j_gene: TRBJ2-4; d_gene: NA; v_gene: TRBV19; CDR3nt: TGTGCCAGTAGTAAACCGGGACACTTAGCCAAAAACATTCAGTACTTC; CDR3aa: CASSKPGHLAKNIQYF
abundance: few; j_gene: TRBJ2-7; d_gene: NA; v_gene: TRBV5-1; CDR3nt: TGCGCCAGCAGCAAGGACATCTCGAGGGAGCAGTACTTC; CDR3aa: CASSKDISREQYF
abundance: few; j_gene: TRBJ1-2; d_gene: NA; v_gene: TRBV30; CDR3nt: TGTGCCTGGAGTGTAGACGGCCTCGGCTATGGCTACACCTTC; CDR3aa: CAWSVDGLGYGYTF
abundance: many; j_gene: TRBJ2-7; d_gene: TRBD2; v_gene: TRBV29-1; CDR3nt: TGCAGCGTTGGGGAGCGGGAGGGCCTATACGAGCAGTACTTC; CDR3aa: CSVGEREGLYEQYF
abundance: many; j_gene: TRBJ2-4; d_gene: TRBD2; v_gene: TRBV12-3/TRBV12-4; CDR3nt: TGTGCCAGCAGCGAGGCGGGAGGGGTCAAAAACATTCAGTACTTC; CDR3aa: CASSEAGGVKNIQYF
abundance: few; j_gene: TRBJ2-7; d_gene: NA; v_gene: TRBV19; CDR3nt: TGTGCCAGTAGCCCCCTTTATAAGACTTCGAGATGGGGCGAGCAGTACTTC; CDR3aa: CASSPLYKTSRWGEQYF
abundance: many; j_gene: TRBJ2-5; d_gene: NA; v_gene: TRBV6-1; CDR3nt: TGTGCCAGCAGGAGGGGTGGGGGGGCCCGGGAGACCCAGTACTTC; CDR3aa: CASRRGGGARETQYF
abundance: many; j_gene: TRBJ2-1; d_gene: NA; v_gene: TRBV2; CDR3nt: TGTGCCAGCAGAAGTGGTTACAATGAGCAGTTCTTC; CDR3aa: CASRSGYNEQFF
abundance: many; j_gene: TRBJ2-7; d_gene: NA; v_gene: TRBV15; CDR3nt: TGTGCCACCAGCAGAGTCCCAGGTCCCTACGAGCAGTACTTC; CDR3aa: CATSRVPGPYEQYF
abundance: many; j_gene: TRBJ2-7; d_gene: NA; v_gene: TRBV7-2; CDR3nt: TGTGCCAGCAGCCAAGGGCTACTCTACGAGCAGTACTTC; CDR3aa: CASSQGLLYEQYF
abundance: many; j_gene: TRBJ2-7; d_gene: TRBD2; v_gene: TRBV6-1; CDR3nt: TGTGCCAGCAGTGAAGGGGACTACCTCTACGAGCAGTACTTC; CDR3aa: CASSEGDYLYEQYF
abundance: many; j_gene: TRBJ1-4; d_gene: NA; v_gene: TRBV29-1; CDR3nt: TGCAGCGTTGAAGCGGAATGGGAGAGCGAAAAACTGTTTTTT; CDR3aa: CSVEAEWESEKLFF
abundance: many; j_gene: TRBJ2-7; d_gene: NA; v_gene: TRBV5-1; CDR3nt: TGTGCCAGCAGCTCGGGACTCACCTACGAGCAGTACTTC; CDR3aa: CASSSGLTYEQYF
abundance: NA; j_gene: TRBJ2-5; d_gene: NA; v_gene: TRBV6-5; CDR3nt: TGTGCCAGCAGTTACTCGCCGGGAACCCAAGAGACCCAGTACTTC; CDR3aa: CASSYSPGTQETQYF
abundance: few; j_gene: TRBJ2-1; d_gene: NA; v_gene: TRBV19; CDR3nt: TGTGCCAGTAGTATGTGGTGGGAGTCCGACAATGAGCAGTTCTTC; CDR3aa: CASSMWWESDNEQFF
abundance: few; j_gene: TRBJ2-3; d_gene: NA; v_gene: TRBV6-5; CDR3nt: TGTGCCAGCAGTTACACAGGGACAGATACGCAGTATTTT; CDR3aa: CASSYTGTDTQYF
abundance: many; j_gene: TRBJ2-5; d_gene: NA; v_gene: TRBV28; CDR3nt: TGTGCCAGCAGTTCATCTACGACGGATACTAAGGGAGAGACCCAGTACTTC; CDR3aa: CASSSSTTDTKGETQYF
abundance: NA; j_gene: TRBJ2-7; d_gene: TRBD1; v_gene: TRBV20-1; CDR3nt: TGCAGTGCTAGAGGTGGGGGACAGGGAAGATGGGAGCAGTACTTC; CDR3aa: CSARGGGQGRWEQYF
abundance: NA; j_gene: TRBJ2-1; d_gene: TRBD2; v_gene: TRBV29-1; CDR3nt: TGCAGCGTTGGAGCGGGAGGGCCCTCCTACAATGAGCAGTTCTTC; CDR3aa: CSVGAGGPSYNEQFF
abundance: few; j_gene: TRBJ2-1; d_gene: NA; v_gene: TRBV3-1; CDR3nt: TGTGCCAGCAGCCAAGTGGACTATGAAGATGAGCAGTTCTTC; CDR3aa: CASSQVDYEDEQFF
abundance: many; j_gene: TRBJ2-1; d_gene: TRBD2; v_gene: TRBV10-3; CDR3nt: TGTGCCATCAGTTCTAGCGGGAGGGCTTATAATGAGCAGTTCTTC; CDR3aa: CAISSSGRAYNEQFF
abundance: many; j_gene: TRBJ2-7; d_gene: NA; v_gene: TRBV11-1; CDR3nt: TGTGCCAGCAGCCCCTATGGGCACGAGCAGTACTTC; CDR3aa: CASSPYGHEQYF
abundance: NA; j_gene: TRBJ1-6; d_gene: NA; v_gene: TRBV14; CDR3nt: TGTGCCAGCAGCCAATCCGGCAAGGTTAAATCACCCCTCCACTTT; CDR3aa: CASSQSGKVKSPLHF